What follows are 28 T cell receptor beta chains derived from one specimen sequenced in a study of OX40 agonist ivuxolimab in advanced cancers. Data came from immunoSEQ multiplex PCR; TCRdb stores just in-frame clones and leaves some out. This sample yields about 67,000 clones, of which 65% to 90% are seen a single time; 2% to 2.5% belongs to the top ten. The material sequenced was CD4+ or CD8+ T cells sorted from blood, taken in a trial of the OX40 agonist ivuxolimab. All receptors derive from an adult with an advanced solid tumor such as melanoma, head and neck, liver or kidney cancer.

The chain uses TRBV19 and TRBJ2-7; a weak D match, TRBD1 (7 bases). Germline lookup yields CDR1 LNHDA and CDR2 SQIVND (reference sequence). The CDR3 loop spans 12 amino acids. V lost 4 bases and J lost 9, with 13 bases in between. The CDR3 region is CASSNNRGGQYF. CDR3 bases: TGTGCCAGTAGTAACAACAGGGGAGGGCAGTACTTC. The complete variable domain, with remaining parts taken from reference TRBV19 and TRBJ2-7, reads DGGITQSPKYLFRKEGQNVTLSCEQNLNHDAMYWYRQDPGQGLRLIYYSQIVNDFQKGDIAEGYSVSREKKESFPLTVTSAQKNPTAFYLCASSNNRGGQYFGPGTRLTVT.

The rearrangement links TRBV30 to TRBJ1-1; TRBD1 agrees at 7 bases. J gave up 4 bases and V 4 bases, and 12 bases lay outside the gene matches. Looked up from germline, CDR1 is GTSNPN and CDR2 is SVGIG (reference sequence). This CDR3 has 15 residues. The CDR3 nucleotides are TGTGCCTGGACCCTCAGGAGGGGACAGTCCACTGAAGCTTTCTTT. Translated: CAWTLRRGQSTEAFF. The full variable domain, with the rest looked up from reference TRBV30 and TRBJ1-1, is SQTIHQWPATLVQPVGSPLSLECTVEGTSNPNLYWYRQAAGRGLQLLFYSVGIGQISSEVPQNLSASRPQDRQFILSSKKLLLSDSGFYLCAWTLRRGQSTEAFFGQGTRLTVV.

This CDR3 reads CASIKGTMNTEAFF. CDR3 in DNA: TGTGCCAGCATAAAGGGGACGATGAACACTGAAGCTTTCTTT. J is TRBJ1-1 and V is TRBV27; TRBD1 is a possible D gene (5 bases). The germline CDR1 and CDR2 sequences are MNHEY and SMNVEV (reference sequence). This CDR3 is 14 amino acids long. With 7 bases removed from V and 0 bases from J, the gap between germline ends came to 12 bases.

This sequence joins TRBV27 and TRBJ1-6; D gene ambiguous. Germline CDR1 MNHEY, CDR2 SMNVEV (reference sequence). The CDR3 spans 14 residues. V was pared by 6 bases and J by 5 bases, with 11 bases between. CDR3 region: CASRNRLNNSPLHF. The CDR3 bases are TGTGCCAGCAGAAACCGACTCAATAATTCACCCCTCCACTTT.

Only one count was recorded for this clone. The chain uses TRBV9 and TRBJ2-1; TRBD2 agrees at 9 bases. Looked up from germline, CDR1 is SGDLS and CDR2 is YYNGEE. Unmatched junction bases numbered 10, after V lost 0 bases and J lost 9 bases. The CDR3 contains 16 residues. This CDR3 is CASSVESGGNRGEQFF. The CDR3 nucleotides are TGTGCCAGCAGCGTAGAGAGCGGGGGGAATCGGGGTGAGCAGTTCTTC.

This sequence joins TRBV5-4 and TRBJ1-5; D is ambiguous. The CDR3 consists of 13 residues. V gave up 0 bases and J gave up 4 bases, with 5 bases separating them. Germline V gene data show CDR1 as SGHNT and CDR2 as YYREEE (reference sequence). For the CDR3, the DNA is TGTGCCAGCAGCTTGGGCCTTAATCAGCCCCAGCATTTT. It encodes CASSLGLNQPQHF.

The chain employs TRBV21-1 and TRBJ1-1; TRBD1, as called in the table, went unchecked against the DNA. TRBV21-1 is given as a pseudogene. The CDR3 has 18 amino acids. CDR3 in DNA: TGTGCCAGCAGCTCAGAAAGGGGGACGCCCAGGCGCGGCACTGAAGCTTTCTTT. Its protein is CASSSERGTPRRGTEAFF.

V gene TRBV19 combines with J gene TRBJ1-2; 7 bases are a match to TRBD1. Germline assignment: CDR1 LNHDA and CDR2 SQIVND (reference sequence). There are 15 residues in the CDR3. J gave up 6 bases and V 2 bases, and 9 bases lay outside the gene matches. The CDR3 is CASSITHGQVHGYTF. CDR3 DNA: TGTGCCAGTAGTATAACCCATGGACAGGTCCATGGCTACACCTTC.

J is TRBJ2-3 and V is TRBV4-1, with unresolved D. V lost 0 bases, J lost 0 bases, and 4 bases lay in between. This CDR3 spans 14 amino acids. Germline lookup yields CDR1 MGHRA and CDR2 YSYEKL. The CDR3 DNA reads TGCGCCAGCAGCCAAGATCAGAGCACAGATACGCAGTATTTT. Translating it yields CASSQDQSTDTQYF.

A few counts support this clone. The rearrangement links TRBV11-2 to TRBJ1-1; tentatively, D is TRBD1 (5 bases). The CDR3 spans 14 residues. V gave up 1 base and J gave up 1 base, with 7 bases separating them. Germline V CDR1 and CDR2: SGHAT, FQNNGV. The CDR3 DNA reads TGTGCCAGCAGCTTAGGGGGGAGGAACACTGAAGCTTTCTTT. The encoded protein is CASSLGGRNTEAFF.

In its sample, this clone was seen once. CDR3 nucleotides: TGTGCCAGTAGAAGACCCTCCGGGGATCGAGGTGGCTACACCTTC. Protein product: CASRRPSGDRGGYTF. The V and J genes are TRBV19 and TRBJ1-2; D is unresolved. Germline loops: CDR1 LNHDA, CDR2 SQIVND (reference sequence). The CDR3 spans 15 residues. V was shortened by 6 bases and J by 7 bases, with 21 bases between the two germline ends.

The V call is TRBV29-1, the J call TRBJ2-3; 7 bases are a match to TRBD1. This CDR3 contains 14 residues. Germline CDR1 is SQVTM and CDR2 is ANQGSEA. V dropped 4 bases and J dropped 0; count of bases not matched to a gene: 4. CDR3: CSVGTGSSTDTQYF. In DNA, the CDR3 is TGCAGCGTTGGGACAGGATCTAGCACAGATACGCAGTATTTT.

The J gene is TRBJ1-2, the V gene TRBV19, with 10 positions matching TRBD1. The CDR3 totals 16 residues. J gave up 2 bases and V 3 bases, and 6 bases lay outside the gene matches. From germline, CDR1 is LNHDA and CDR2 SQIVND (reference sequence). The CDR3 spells CASSIGGDRGNYGYTF. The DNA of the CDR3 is TGTGCCAGTAGTATCGGTGGGGACAGGGGAAACTATGGCTACACCTTC.

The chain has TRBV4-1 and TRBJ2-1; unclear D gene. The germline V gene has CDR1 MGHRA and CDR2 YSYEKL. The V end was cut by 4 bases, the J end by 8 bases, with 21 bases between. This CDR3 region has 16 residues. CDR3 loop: CASSRSGWGRGDEQFF. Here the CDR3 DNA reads TGCGCCAGCAGCCGAAGTGGGTGGGGAAGAGGCGATGAGCAGTTCTTC.

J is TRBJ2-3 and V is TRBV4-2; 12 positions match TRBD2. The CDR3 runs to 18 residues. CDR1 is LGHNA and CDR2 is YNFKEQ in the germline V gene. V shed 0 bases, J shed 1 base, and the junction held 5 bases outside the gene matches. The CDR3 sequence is CASSQELAGGVRTDTQYF. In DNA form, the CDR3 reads TGTGCCAGCAGCCAAGAACTAGCGGGGGGTGTTCGCACAGATACGCAGTATTTT.

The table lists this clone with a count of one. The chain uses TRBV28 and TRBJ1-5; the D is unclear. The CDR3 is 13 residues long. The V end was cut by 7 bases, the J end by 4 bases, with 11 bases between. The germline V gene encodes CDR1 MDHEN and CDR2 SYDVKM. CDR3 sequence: CASNPPGNQPQHF. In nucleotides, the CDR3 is TGTGCCAGCAACCCTCCGGGGAATCAGCCCCAGCATTTT.

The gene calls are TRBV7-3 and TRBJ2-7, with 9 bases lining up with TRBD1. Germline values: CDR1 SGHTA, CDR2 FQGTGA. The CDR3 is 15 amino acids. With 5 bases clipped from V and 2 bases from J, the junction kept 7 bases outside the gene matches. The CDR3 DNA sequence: TGTGCCAGCAGCGTAGACGGGACAGGGCCCTACGAGCAGTACTTC. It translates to CASSVDGTGPYEQYF.

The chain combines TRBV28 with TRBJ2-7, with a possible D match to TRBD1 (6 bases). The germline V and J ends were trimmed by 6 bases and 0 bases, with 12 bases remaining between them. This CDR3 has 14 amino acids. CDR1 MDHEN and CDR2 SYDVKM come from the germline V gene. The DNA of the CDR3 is TGTGCCAGCAGGGTACAGGGAATCTCCTACGAGCAGTACTTC. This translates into CASRVQGISYEQYF.

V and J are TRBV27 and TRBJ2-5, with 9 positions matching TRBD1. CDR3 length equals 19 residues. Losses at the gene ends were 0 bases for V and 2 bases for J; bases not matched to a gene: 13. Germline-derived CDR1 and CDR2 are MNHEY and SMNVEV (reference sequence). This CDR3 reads CASSLSDPRTGAYQETQYF. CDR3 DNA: TGTGCCAGCAGTTTATCGGACCCAAGGACAGGGGCCTATCAAGAGACCCAGTACTTC.

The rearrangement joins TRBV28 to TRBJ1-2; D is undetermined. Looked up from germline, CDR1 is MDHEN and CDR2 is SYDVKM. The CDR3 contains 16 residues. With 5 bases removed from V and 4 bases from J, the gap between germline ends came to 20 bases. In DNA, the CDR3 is TGTGCCAGCAGTAGTAGTTTGTCAGCCGCCTCCTATGGCTACACCTTC. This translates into CASSSSLSAASYGYTF.

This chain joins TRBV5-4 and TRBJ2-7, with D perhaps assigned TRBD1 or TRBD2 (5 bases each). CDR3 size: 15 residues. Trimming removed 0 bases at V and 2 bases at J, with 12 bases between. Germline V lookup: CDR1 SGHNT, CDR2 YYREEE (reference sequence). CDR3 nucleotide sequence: TGTGCCAGCAGCTTGGAACCGGGGCCGACCTACGAGCAGTACTTC. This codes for CASSLEPGPTYEQYF.

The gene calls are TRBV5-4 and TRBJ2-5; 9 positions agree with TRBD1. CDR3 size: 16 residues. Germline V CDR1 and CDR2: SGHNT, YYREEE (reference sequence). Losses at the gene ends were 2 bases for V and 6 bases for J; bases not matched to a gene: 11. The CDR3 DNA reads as TGTGCCAGCAGCTTTGGAGGGACAGGGATCTCACAGACCCAGTACTTC. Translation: CASSFGGTGISQTQYF.

This CDR3 is CASSSKQGFDGYTF. The CDR3 nucleotides read TGTGCCAGCAGTTCCAAACAGGGTTTCGATGGCTACACCTTC. This chain connects TRBV11-1 to TRBJ1-2; D is possibly TRBD1 (6 bases). This CDR3 is 14 amino acids long. Between the trimmed V and J ends, which lost 6 bases and 6 bases, there was a span of 17 bases. Germline CDR1 and CDR2: SGHAT and FQDESV (reference sequence).

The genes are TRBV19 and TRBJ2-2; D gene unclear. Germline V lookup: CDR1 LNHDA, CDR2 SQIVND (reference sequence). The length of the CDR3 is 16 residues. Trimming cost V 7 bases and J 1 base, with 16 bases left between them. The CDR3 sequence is CASTLLPGGNTGELFF. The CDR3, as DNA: TGTGCCAGTACCCTACTCCCCGGCGGGAACACCGGGGAGCTGTTTTTT.

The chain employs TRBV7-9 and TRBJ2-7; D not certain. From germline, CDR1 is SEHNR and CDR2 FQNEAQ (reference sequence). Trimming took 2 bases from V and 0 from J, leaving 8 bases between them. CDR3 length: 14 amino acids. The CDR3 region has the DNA TGTGCCAGCAGCTTAAGGGAAATCTCCTACGAGCAGTACTTC. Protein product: CASSLREISYEQYF. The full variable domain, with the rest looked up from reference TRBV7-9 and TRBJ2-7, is DTGVSQNPRHKITKRGQNVTFRCDPISEHNRLYWYRQTLGQGPEFLTYFQNEAQLEKSRLLSDRFSAERPKGSFSTLEIQRTEQGDSAMYLCASSLREISYEQYFGPGTRLTVT.

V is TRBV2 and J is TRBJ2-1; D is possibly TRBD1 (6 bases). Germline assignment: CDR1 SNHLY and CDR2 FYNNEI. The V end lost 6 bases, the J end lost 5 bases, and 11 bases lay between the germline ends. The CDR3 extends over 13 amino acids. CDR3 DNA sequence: TGTGCCAGCAGACTCGGACAGAACAATGAGCAGTTCTTC. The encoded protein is CASRLGQNNEQFF.

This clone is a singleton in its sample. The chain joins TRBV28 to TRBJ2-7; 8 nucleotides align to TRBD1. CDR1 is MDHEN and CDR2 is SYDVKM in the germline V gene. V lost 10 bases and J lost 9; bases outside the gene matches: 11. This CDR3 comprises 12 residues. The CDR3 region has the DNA TGTGCCACCGAGGGCAGGGGGCGTGGGCAGTACTTC. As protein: CATEGRGRGQYF.

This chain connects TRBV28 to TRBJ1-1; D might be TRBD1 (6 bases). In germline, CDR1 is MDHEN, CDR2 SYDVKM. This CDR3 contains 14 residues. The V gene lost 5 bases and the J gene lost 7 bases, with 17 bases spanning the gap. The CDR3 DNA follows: TGTGCCAGCAGTCAGTCTCTGAGGGGGGGTGAAGCTTTCTTT. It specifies CASSQSLRGGEAFF.